The TCR beta chain described here comes from a study of cytomegalovirus exposure and HLA in healthy donors. Study overall: There were 100 million to 120 million unique TCR beta sequences, drawn from 200 million or so T cells, in an earlier analysis.

Researchers ran the PCR with 60 Vbeta and 13 Jbeta primers. Libraries were prepared by immunoSEQ multiplex PCR; TCRdb keeps only in-frame clonotypes and omits some of them. This sample yields about 130,000 clones, of which about three quarters are seen a single time; about 3.1% belongs to the top ten. V lost 1 base, J lost 4 bases, and 5 bases stayed unmatched. In germline, CDR1 is MNHNS, CDR2 SASEGT. CDR3 length: 16 amino acids. The TCR originated in a human donor in good health. The specimen sequenced was PBMCs. V and J are TRBV6-1 and TRBJ1-3; 9 positions agree with TRBD1. The DNA for the CDR3 is TGTGCCAGCAGTGAAGTGGGGACAGGGAGAGGAAACACCATATATTTT. Its protein is CASSEVGTGRGNTIYF.